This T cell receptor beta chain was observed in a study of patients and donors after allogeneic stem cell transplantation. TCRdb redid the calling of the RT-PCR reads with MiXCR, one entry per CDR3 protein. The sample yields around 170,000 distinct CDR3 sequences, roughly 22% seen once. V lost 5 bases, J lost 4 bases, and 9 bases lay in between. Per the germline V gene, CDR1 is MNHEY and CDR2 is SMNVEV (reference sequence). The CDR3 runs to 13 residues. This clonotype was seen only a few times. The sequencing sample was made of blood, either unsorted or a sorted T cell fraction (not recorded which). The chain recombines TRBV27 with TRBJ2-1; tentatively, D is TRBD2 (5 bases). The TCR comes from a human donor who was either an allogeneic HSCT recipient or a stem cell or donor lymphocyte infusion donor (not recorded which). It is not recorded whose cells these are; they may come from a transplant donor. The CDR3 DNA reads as TGTGCCAGCAGTCCAACTAGTTACAATGAGCAGTTCTTC. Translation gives CASSPTSYNEQFF.